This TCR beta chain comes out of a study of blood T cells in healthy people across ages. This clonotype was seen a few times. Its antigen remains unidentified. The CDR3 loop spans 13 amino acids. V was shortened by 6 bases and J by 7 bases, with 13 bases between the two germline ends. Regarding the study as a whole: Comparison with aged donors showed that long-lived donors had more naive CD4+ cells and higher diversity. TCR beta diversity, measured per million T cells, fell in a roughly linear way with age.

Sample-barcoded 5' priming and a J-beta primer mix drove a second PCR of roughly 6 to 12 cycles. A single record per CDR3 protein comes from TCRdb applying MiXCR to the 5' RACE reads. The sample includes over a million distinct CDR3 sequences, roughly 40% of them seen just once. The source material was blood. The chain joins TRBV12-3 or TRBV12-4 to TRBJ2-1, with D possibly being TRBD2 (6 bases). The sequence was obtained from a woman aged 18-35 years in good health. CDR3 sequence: CASREGPRNEQFF. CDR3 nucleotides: TGTGCCAGCAGGGAGGGACCGAGAAATGAGCAGTTCTTC.